The present TCR beta chain was sequenced within a study of cytomegalovirus exposure and HLA in healthy donors. Study-level results: Rare TCR sequences dominated, though some public TCRs recurred in many donors. There were a few CMV-associated chains whose specificity for CMV antigens was confirmed in vitro. A missense variant in DCLRE1C was later tied to TCR beta V- and J-gene trimming.

PCR primers comprised 60 Vbeta and 13 Jbeta primers. Profiled with immunoSEQ multiplex PCR; TCRdb holds only in-frame clones, not every one. The sample consists of about 180,000 clones, about 79% of them appearing once. Regarding this clone: Its antigen is currently unknown.

This TCR was recovered from a girl between 2 and 10 years old in good health and CMV-seropositive. Sample: PBMCs.

The CDR3 protein is CASSPGTGNSYEQYF. The DNA for the CDR3 is TGTGCCAGCAGTCCCGGGACAGGGAACTCCTACGAGCAGTACTTC. The chain recombines TRBV7-7 with TRBJ2-7; the match to TRBD1 covers 9 bases. The CDR3 is 15 residues long. The J segment lost 0 bases and the V segment lost 6 bases, leaving 6 bases of the junction unmatched. Germline CDR1 and CDR2: SSHAT and FNYEAQ (reference sequence).